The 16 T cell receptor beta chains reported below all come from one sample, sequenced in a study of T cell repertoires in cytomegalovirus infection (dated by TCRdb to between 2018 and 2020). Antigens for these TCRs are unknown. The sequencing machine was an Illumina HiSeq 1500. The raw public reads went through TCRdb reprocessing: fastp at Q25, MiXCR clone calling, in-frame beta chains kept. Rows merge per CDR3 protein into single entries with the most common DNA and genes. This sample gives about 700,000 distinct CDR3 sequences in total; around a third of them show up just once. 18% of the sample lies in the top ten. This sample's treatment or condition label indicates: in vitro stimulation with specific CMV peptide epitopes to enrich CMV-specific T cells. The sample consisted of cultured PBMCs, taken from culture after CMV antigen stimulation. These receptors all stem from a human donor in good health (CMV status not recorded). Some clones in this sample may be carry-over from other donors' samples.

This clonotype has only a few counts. In nucleotides, the CDR3 is TGTGCCAGCAGCTCCTTCTGGGGAGGGGATACCACTGAAGCTTTCTTT. This sequence encodes CASSSFWGGDTTEAFF. The rearrangement links TRBV7-6 to TRBJ1-1; D is perhaps TRBD1 (5 bases). CDR1 is SGHVS, CDR2 FNYEAQ, per germline. The CDR3 totals 16 residues. Trimming removed 4 bases from V and 4 bases from J, with 19 bases in between.

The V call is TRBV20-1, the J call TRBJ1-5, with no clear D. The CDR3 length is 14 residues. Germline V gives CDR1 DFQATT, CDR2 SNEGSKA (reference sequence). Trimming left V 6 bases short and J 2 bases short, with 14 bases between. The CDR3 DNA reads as TGCAGTGCCACTGGTGGAGGTGGCAATCAGCCCCAGCATTTT. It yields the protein CSATGGGGNQPQHF.

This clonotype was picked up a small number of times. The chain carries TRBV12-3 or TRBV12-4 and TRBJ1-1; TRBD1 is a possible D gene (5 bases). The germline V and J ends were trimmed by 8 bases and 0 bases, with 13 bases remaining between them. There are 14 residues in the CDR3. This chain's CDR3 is CASAGVQLNTEAFF. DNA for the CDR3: TGTGCCAGCGCGGGGGTACAGTTGAACACTGAAGCTTTCTTT.

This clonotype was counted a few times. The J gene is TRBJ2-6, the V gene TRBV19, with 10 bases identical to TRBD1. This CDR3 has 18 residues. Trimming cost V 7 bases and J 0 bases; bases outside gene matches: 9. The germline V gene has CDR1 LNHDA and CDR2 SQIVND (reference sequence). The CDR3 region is CASTQPGQGFSGANVLTF. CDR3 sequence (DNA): TGTGCCAGTACCCAACCGGGACAGGGGTTCTCTGGGGCCAACGTCCTGACTTTC.

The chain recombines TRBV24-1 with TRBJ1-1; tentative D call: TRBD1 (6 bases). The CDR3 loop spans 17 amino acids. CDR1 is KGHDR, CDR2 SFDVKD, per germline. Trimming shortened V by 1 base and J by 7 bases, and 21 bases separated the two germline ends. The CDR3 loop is CATSDFPPTGRVDEAFF. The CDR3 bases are TGTGCCACCAGTGATTTCCCCCCCACAGGGAGGGTGGATGAAGCTTTCTTT.

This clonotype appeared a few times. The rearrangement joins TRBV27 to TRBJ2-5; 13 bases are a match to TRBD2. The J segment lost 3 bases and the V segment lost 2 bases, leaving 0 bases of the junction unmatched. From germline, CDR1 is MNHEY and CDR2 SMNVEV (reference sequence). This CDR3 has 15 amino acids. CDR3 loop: CASSLTSGREETQYF. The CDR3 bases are TGTGCCAGCAGTTTAACTAGCGGGAGGGAAGAGACCCAGTACTTC.

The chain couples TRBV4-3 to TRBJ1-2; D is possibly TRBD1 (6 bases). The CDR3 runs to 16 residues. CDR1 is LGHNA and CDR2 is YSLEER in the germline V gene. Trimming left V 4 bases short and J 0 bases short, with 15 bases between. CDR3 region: CASSPPGAEANYGYTF. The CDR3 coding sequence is TGCGCCAGCAGCCCTCCAGGGGCGGAAGCTAACTATGGCTACACCTTC.

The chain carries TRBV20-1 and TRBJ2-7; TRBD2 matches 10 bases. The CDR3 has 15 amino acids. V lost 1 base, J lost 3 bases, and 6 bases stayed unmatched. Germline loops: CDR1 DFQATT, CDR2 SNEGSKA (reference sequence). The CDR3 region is CSARGTSGDYYEQYF. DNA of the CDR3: TGCAGTGCTAGAGGAACTAGCGGGGACTACTACGAGCAGTACTTC.

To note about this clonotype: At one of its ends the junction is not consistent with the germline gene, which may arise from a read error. The DNA for the CDR3 is TGTGCCAGCAGCTCCCGACTAGCGGGATCCTCCGAGCAGTACTTC. Its protein product is CASSSRLAGSSEQYF. The V and J genes are TRBV11-2 and TRBJ2-7; 11 bases match TRBD2. CDR1 and CDR2 (germline): SGHAT, FQNNGV. CDR3 length: 15 amino acids.

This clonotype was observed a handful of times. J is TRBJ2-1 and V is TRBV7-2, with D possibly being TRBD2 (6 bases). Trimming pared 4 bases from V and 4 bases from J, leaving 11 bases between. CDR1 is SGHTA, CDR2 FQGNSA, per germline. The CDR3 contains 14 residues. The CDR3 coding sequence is TGTGCCAGCAGCTGGGACTGGGAATACAATGAGCAGTTCTTC. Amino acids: CASSWDWEYNEQFF. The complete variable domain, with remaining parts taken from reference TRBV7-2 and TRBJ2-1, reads GAGVSQSPSNKVTEKGKDVELRCDPISGHTALYWYRQSLGQGLEFLIYFQGNSAPDKSGLPSDRFSAERTGGSVSTLTIQRTQQEDSAVYLCASSWDWEYNEQFFGPGTRLTVL.

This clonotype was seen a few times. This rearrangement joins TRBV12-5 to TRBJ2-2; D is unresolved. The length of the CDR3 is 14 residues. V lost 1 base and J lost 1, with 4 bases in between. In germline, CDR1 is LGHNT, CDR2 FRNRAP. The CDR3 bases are TGTGCTAGTGGTTTGGCCCTGAACACCGGGGAGCTGTTTTTT. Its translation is CASGLALNTGELFF.

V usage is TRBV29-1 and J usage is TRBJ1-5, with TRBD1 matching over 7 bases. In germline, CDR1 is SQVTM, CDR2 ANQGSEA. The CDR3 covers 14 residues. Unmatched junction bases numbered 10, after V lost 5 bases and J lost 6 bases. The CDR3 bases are TGCAGCGTTCGACAGGGAGGGATAGGTCAGCCCCAGCATTTT. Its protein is CSVRQGGIGQPQHF.

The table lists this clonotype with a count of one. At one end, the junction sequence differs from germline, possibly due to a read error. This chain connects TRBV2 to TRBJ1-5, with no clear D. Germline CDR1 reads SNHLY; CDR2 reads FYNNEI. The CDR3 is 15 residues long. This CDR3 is CASRDLGQGNQPQHF. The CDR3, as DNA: TGTGCCAGCCGTGATCTTGGGCAGGGCAATCAGCCCCAGCATTTT. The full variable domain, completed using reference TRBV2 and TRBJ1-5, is EPEVTQTPSHQVTQMGQEVILRCVPISNHLYFYWYRQILGQKVEFLVSFYNNEISEKSEIFDDQFSVERPDGSNFTLKIRSTKLEDSAMYFCASRDLGQGNQPQHFGDGTRLSIL.

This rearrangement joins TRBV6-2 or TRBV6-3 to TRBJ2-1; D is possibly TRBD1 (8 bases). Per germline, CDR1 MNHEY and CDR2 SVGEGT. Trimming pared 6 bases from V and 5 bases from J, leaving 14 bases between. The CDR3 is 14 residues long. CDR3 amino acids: CASSRTGRDNEQFF. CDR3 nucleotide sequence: TGTGCCAGCAGCCGGACAGGGAGGGACAATGAGCAGTTCTTC.

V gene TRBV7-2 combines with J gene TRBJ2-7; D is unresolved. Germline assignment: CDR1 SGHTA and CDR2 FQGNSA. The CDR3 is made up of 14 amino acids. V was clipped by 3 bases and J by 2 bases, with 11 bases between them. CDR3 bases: TGTGCCAGCAGCTTGGCGGTTTATACCTACGAGCAGTACTTC. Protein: CASSLAVYTYEQYF.

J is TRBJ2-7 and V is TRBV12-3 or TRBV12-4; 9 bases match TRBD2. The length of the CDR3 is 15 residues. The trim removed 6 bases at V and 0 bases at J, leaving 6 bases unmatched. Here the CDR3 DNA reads TGTGCCAGCAGCCGACTAGCGGTGAGCTCCTACGAGCAGTACTTC. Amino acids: CASSRLAVSSYEQYF.